This T cell receptor beta chain was found in a study of cytomegalovirus exposure and HLA in healthy donors. General study results and limits: Donors were assumed by presence/absence analyses to have roughly uniform sequencing depth. At a 0.05 false discovery rate, a later analysis found approximately 15,000 TCR beta sequences to be associated with HLA alleles.

Amplification used 60 Vbeta primers and 13 Jbeta primers. Repertoires were generated with immunoSEQ multiplex PCR, while TCRdb's copy carries only in-frame clones and drops some. The listing records about 140,000 clones. Nominally healthy donors provided the samples, though records likely missed some immune exposures. Concerning this clone: Its matching antigen is unknown.

This CDR3 is 15 amino acids long. The germline CDR1 and CDR2 sequences are LNHDA and SQIVND (reference sequence). Trimming left V 2 bases short and J 6 bases short, with 14 bases between. The chain couples TRBV19 to TRBJ1-5, with D tentatively TRBD1 (6 bases). The receptor was derived from a man aged 40-49 years in good health and CMV-seronegative. The sequenced sample consisted of PBMCs. The CDR3 nucleotides are TGTGCCAGTAGTATATGGGAAACAGGGATTCAGCCCCAGCATTTT. Translation gives CASSIWETGIQPQHF. The full variable domain, its missing parts supplied by reference TRBV19 and TRBJ1-5, is DGGITQSPKYLFRKEGQNVTLSCEQNLNHDAMYWYRQDPGQGLRLIYYSQIVNDFQKGDIAEGYSVSREKKESFPLTVTSAQKNPTAFYLCASSIWETGIQPQHFGDGTRLSIL.